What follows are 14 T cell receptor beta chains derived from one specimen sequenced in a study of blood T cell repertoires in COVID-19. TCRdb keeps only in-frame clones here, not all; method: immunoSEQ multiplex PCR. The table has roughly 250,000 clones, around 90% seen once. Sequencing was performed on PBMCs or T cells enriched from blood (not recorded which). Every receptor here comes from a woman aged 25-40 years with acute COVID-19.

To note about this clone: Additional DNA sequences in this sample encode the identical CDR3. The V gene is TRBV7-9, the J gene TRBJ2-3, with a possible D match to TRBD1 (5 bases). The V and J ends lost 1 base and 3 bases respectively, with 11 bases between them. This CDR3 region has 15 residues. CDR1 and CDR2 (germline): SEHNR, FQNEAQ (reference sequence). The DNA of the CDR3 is TGTGCCAGCAGCTTAGTTGGGGCATCGACAGATACGCAGTATTTT. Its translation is CASSLVGASTDTQYF. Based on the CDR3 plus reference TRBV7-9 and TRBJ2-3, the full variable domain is DTGVSQNPRHKITKRGQNVTFRCDPISEHNRLYWYRQTLGQGPEFLTYFQNEAQLEKSRLLSDRFSAERPKGSFSTLEIQRTEQGDSAMYLCASSLVGASTDTQYFGPGTRLTVL.

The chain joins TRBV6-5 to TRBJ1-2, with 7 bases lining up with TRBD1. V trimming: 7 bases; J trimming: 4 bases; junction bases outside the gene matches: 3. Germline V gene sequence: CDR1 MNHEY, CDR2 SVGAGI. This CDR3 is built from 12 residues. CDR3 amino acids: CASKTGSYGYTF. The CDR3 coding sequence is TGTGCCAGCAAGACAGGGTCCTATGGCTACACCTTC.

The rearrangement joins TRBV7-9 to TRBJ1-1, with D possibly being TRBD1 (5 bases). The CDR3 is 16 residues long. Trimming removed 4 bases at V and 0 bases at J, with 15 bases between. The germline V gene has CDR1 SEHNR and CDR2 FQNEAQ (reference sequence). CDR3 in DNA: TGTGCCAGCAGCTCGGTCGTAGGGGCCCTGAACACTGAAGCTTTCTTT. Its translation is CASSSVVGALNTEAFF. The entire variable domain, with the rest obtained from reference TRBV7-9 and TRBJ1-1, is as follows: DTGVSQNPRHKITKRGQNVTFRCDPISEHNRLYWYRQTLGQGPEFLTYFQNEAQLEKSRLLSDRFSAERPKGSFSTLEIQRTEQGDSAMYLCASSSVVGALNTEAFFGQGTRLTVV.

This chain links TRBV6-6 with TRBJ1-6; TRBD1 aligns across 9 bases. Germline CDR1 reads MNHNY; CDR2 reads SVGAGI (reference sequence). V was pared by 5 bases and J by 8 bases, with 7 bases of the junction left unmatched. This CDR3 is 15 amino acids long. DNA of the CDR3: TGTGCCAGCAGTCACCTGGGACAGGGTGATTCACCCCTCCACTTT. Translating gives CASSHLGQGDSPLHF.

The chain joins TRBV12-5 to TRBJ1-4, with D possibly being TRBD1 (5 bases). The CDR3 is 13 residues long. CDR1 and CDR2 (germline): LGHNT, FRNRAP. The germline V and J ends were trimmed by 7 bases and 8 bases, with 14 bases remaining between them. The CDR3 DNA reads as TGTGCTAGTGCCCAGGGCACCCAAGAAAAACTGTTTTTT. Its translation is CASAQGTQEKLFF.

CDR3 residues: CASSLVRQGTGNTIYF. Here the CDR3 DNA reads TGTGCCAGCAGCTTGGTGAGGCAGGGGACGGGAAACACCATATATTTT. The chain employs TRBV5-6 and TRBJ1-3; possibly TRBD1 for D (6 bases). The CDR3 has 16 residues. V was cut by 0 bases and J by 4 bases, with 14 bases left in between. Germline V gene lookup returns CDR1 SGHDT and CDR2 YYEEEE.

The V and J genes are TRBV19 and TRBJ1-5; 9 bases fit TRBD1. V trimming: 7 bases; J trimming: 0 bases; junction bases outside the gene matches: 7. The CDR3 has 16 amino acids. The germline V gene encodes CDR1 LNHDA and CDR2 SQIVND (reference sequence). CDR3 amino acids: CASNTGTGISNQPQHF. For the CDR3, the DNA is TGTGCCAGTAACACAGGGACAGGGATTAGCAATCAGCCCCAGCATTTT.

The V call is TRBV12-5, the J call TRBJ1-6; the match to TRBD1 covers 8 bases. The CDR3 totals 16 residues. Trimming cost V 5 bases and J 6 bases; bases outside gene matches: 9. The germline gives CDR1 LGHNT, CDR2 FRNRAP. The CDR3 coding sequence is TGTGCTAGTGGTCTCGGACAGGGAACGGCTAATTCACCCCTCCACTTT. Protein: CASGLGQGTANSPLHF.

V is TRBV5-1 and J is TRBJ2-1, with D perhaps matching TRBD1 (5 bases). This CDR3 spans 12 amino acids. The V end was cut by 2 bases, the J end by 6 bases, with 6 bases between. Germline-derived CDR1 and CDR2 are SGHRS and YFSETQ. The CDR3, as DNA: TGCGCCAGCAGCTTCGACAGCAATGAGCAGTTCTTC. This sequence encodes CASSFDSNEQFF.

The CDR3: CAWTYRGRNSPLHF. The CDR3 bases are TGTGCCTGGACCTACAGGGGTCGGAATTCACCCCTCCACTTT. The chain employs TRBV30 and TRBJ1-6; 7 positions agree with TRBD1. This CDR3 spans 14 amino acids. Germline trimming cut 4 bases from V and 7 bases from J; bases unmatched to any gene: 7. CDR1 and CDR2 (germline): GTSNPN, SVGIG (reference sequence).

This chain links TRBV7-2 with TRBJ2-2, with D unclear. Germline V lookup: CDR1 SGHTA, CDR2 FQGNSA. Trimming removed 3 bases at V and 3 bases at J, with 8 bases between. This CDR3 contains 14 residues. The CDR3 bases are TGTGCCAGCAGCTTGGGTCAGGACACCGGGGAGCTGTTTTTT. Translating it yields CASSLGQDTGELFF. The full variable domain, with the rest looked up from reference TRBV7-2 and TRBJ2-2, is GAGVSQSPSNKVTEKGKDVELRCDPISGHTALYWYRQSLGQGLEFLIYFQGNSAPDKSGLPSDRFSAERTGGSVSTLTIQRTQQEDSAVYLCASSLGQDTGELFFGEGSRLTVL.

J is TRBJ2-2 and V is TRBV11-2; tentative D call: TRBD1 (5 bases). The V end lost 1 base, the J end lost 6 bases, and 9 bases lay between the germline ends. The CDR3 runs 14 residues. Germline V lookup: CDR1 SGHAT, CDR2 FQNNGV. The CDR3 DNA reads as TGTGCCAGCAGCTTAGTCCAGGGTGCCGGGGAGCTGTTTTTT. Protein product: CASSLVQGAGELFF.

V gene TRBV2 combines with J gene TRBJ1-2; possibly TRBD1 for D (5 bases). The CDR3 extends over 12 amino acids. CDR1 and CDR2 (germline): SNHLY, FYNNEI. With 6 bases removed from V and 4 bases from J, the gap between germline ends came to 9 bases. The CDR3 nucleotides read TGTGCCAGCAGCGGAGGGGTCTATGGCTACACCTTC. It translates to CASSGGVYGYTF.

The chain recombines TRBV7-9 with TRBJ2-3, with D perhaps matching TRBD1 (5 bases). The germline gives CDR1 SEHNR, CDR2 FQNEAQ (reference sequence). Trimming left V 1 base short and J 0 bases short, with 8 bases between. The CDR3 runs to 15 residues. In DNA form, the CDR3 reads TGTGCCAGCAGCTTAGAGGGGTCTAGCACAGATACGCAGTATTTT. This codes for CASSLEGSSTDTQYF.